This T cell receptor (beta chain) was observed in a study of identical twins. The study's findings and limits: Models predicted less out-of-frame TCR alpha sharing in monozygotic twins than was found.

Each CDR3 protein is one row after TCRdb ran MiXCR on the 5' RACE reads. The table includes approximately 410,000 distinct CDR3 sequences, around 20% detected once. Turning to this clonotype: Its specificity is unknown.

CDR1 and CDR2 from the germline V gene are DFQATT and SNEGSKA (reference sequence). The CDR3 covers 13 residues. V was trimmed by 0 bases and J by 5 bases, leaving 8 bases between them. Sequences were obtained from naive T cells sorted from blood. The chain links TRBV20-1 to TRBJ1-5; D is ambiguous. The receptor comes from a man in his fifties in good health. CDR3 amino acids: CSARDFVDQPQHF. In nucleotides, the CDR3 is TGCAGTGCTAGAGATTTCGTAGATCAGCCCCAGCATTTT.